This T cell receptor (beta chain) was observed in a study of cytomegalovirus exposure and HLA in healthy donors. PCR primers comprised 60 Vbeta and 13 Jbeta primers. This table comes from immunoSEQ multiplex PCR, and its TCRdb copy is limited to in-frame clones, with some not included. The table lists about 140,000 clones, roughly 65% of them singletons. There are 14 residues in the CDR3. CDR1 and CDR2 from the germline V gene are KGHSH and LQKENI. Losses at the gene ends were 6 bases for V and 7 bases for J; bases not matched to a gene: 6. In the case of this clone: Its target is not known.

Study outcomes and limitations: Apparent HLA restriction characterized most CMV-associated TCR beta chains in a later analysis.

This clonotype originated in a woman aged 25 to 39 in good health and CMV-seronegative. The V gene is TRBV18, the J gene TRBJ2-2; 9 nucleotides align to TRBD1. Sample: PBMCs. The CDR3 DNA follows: TGTGCCAGCTCCTGGGACAGGGCGGACGGGGAGCTGTTTTTT. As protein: CASSWDRADGELFF.